Sequencing of this T cell receptor (beta chain) was carried out in a study of metastatic and nonmetastatic thyroid tumors. Looking at the study overall: Repertoire data that came from the blood and tumor or nodule tissue of malignant and benign thyroid patients were compared.

Patients underwent thyroid surgery, and none had received any treatment before it. Germline V gene sequence: CDR1 SGHAT, CDR2 FQDESV (reference sequence). Trimming cost V 3 bases and J 8 bases, with 19 bases left between them. This CDR3 is built from 15 residues. Overall study results and limits: Significantly higher TCR beta diversity was reportedly seen in malignant thyroid tumors than benign nodules, in blood and tumor.

This clone has ten or more counts. Its target is unknown. Authors' methods: A papillary thyroid cancer distant-metastasis classifier was built from CDR3 differences across clinicopathological groups. TCRdb reanalyzed the PCR reads via MiXCR. The V and J calls, along with clone size, are taken from TCRdb and not from the paper's own processing. The sample includes 25,000 or so clones, approximately 15% of them seen just once. The chain has TRBV11-1 and TRBJ1-1; D uncertain. Sequences were obtained from blood. The clonotype was recovered from a female donor with papillary thyroid cancer or a benign thyroid nodule (not recorded which). Some clones in this sample may be carry-over from other donors' samples. The CDR3: CASSFTVLDPEEAFF. CDR3 coding DNA: TGTGCCAGCAGCTTTACTGTCTTGGACCCCGAGGAAGCTTTCTTT.